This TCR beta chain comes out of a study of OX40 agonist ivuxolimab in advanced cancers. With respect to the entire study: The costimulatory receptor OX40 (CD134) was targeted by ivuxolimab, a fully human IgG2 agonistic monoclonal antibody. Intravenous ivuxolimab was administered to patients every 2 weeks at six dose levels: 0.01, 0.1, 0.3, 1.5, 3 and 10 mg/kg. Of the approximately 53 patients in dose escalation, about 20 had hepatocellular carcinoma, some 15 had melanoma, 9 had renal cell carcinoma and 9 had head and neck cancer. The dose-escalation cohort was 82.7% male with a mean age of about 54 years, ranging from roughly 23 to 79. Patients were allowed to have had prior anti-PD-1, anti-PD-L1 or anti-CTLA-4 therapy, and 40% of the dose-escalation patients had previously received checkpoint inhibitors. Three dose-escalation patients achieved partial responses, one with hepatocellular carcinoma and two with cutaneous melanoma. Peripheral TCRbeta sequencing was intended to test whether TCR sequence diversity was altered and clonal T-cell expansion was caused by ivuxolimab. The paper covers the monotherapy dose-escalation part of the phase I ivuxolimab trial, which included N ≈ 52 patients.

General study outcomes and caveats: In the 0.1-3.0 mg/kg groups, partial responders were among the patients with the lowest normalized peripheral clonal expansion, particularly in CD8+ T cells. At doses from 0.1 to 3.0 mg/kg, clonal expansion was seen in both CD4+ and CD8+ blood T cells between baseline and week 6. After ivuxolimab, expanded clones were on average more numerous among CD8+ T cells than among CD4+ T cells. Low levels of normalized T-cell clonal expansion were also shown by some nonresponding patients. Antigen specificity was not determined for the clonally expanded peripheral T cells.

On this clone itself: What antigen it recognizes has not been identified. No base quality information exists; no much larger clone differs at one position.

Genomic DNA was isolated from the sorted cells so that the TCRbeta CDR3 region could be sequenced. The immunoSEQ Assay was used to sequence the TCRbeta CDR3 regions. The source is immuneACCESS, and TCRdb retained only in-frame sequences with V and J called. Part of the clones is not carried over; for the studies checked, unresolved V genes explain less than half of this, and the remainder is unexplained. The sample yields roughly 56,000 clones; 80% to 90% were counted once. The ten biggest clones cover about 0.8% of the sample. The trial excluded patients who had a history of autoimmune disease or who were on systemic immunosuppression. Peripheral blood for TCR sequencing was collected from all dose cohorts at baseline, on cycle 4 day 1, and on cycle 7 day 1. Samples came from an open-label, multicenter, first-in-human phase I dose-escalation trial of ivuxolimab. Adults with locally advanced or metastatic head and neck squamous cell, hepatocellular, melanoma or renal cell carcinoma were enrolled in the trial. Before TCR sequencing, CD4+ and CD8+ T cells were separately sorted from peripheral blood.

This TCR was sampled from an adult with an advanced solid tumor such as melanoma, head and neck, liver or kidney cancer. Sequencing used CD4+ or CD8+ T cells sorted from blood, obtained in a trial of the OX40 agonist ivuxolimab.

The nucleotide sequence is given as TGTGCCTGGGCCCGACAGGCGGCAAGGGAAAAACTGTTTTTT. Translated, it gives CAWARQAAREKLFF. The chain links TRBV30 with TRBJ1-4; tentative D gene TRBD1, with 6 bases matching. From the germline V gene (reference sequence), CDR1 is GTSNPN and CDR2 is SVGIG. V is shortened by 5 bases, J by 8 bases, and the region joining them spans 18 bases. Reading from cysteine to phenylalanine, the CDR3 counts 14 amino acids. Only the CDR3 part of the read is kept: 42 bases, read in frame from the first base.